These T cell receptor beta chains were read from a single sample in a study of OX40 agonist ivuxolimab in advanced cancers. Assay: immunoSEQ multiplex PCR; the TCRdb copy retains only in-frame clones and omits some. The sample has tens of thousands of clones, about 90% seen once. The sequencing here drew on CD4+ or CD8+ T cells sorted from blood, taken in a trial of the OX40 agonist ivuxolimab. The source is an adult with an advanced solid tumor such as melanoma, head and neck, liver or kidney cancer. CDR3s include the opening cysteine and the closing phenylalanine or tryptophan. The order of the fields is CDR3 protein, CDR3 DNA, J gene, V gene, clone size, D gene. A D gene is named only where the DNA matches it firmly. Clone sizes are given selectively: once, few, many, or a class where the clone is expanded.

CASSPSGKNTDTQYF TGCGCCAGCAGCCCGAGCGGGAAGAACACAGATACGCAGTATTTT TRBJ2-3 TRBV4-1 NA TRBD2
CASSITQGAYTEAFF TGTGCCAGCAGCATCACCCAGGGCGCCTACACTGAAGCTTTCTTT TRBJ1-1 TRBV11-2 NA NA
CASSPGQGSTGELFF TGTGCCAGCAGTCCCGGACAGGGTTCCACCGGGGAGCTGTTTTTT TRBJ2-2 TRBV6-6 NA TRBD1
CASSIGLGAYLHGLADTGELFF TGTGCCAGTAGTATAGGGCTCGGGGCCTACCTCCACGGCCTAGCCGACACCGGGGAGCTGTTTTTT TRBJ2-2 TRBV19 few NA
CASSQGVSGQETQYF TGCGCCAGCAGCCAAGGGGTGAGTGGTCAAGAGACCCAGTACTTC TRBJ2-5 TRBV4-1 NA NA
CASSRGTGGSGELFF TGTGCCAGCAGCCGGGGGACAGGGGGCTCCGGGGAGCTGTTTTTT TRBJ2-2 TRBV7-6 once TRBD1
CASSWGTGGETQYF TGTGCCAGCAGCTGGGGGACAGGGGGGGAGACCCAGTACTTC TRBJ2-5 TRBV7-2 few TRBD1
CAIKVPGQGSTGELFF TGTGCCATCAAGGTCCCGGGACAGGGGTCCACCGGGGAGCTGTTTTTT TRBJ2-2 TRBV19 NA TRBD1
CASSPRTSGTDNEQFF TGTGCCAGCTCACCACGCACTAGCGGAACGGACAATGAGCAGTTCTTC TRBJ2-1 TRBV18 NA TRBD2
CASSYSLNSLDNEQFF NA TRBJ2-1 TRBV6-5 NA NA
CASREYFANTGELFF TGTGCCAGCAGAGAATACTTCGCGAACACCGGGGAGCTGTTTTTT TRBJ2-2 TRBV2 NA NA
CASSYQGGSQPQHF TGTGCCAGTAGTTACCAGGGCGGGAGTCAGCCCCAGCATTTT TRBJ1-5 TRBV19 NA NA
CASSRRGLTYEQYF TGTGCCAGTAGCCGGAGGGGGCTGACCTACGAGCAGTACTTC TRBJ2-7 TRBV19 few NA
CASSISTGGGGEQYF TGTGCCAGTAGTATTTCGACAGGTGGGGGTGGCGAGCAGTACTTC TRBJ2-7 TRBV19 NA NA
CASSFSAEGTDTQYF TGTGCCAGCAGCTTCTCAGCGGAAGGCACAGATACGCAGTATTTT TRBJ2-3 TRBV11-3 once NA
CASSTGGTGGYGYTF TGTGCCAGTAGTACAGGAGGGACAGGGGGGTATGGCTACACCTTC TRBJ1-2 TRBV19 NA TRBD1
CASSLLGWDTQYF TGTGCCAGCAGCCTTTTAGGTTGGGATACGCAGTATTTT TRBJ2-3 TRBV5-6 NA NA
CASSLVGARTDTQYF TGCGCCAGCAGCTTGGTCGGGGCCCGCACAGATACGCAGTATTTT TRBJ2-3 TRBV5-1 NA NA
CASSARTDRGYTF TGTGCCAGCAGTGCTAGGACCGACCGAGGCTACACCTTC TRBJ1-2 TRBV6-1 NA NA
CASSIDRGMGQFF TGTGCCAGTAGTATAGATCGGGGGATGGGGCAGTTCTTC TRBJ2-1 TRBV19 once NA